These T cell receptor beta chains were read from a single sample in a study of T cell responses to AZD1222 COVID-19 vaccine. TCRdb's table, derived via immunoSEQ multiplex PCR, lists solely in-frame clones and lacks some. The table records roughly 170,000 clones, 85% to 95% of them present only once. The sample consisted of peripheral blood, taken on day 0 of AZD1222 vaccination. These TCRs come from an adult in good health. Each CDR3 is given with its conserved first and last residue. A D gene is named only where the DNA matches it firmly. Clone sizes are given selectively: once, few, many, or a class where the clone is expanded.

TGCGCCAGCAGCCAAGTTAAGGAGCTGGTCAATCAGCCCCAGCATTTT,CASSQVKELVNQPQHF,16,TRBV4-1,.,TRBJ1-5,.
TGTGCTAGCAGCGCCGGGACAGGGAAGTACGAGCAGTACTTC,CASSAGTGKYEQYF,14,TRBV7-7,.,TRBJ2-7,TRBD1
TGTGCCAGCAGGGGACAGACAGAAAACACTGAAGCTTTCTTT,CASRGQTENTEAFF,14,TRBV27,.,TRBJ1-1,TRBD1
TGTGCCAGCAGCCAAGCAGGCACAGATACGCAGTATTTT,CASSQAGTDTQYF,13,TRBV3-1/TRBV3-2,.,TRBJ2-3,.
TGTGCCAGCAGTGACAGGGGGCGATTCTACACCTTC,CASSDRGRFYTF,12,TRBV6-1,.,TRBJ1-2,TRBD1
TGTGCCAGCAGTTCGGGGGGCGGGGAGCTGTTTTTT,CASSSGGGELFF,12,TRBV27,.,TRBJ2-2,TRBD2
TGCGCCAGCAGCCAAGGATCCGGAGCCTACGAGCAGTACTTC,CASSQGSGAYEQYF,14,TRBV4-1,.,TRBJ2-7,.
TGTGCCATACAAAGATACAGTTCTGGTGGCTACACCTTC,CAIQRYSSGGYTF,13,TRBV7-8,.,TRBJ1-2,.
TGCGCCAGCAGCTTGGGTCGGGACAGGAACACTGAAGCTTTCTTT,CASSLGRDRNTEAFF,15,TRBV5-1,once,TRBJ1-1,TRBD1
TGCGCCAGCAGTTTGGCGAATCAGCCCCAGCATTTT,CASSLANQPQHF,12,TRBV10-2,.,TRBJ1-5,.
TGTGCCAGTAGTAGAGACCGGGCGCCCTACAATGAAAAACTGTTTTTT,CASSRDRAPYNEKLFF,16,TRBV19,.,TRBJ1-4,.
TGCAGCGTTGTTCTGGGTCCGAACTACGAGCAGTACTTC,CSVVLGPNYEQYF,13,TRBV29-1,.,TRBJ2-7,.
TGCGCCAGCAGCTCTACTAGCGGGGGATTCTACAATGAGCAGTTCTTC,CASSSTSGGFYNEQFF,16,TRBV5-1,.,TRBJ2-1,TRBD2
TGCGCCAGCAGCTTCCACTACGAGCAGTACTTC,CASSFHYEQYF,11,TRBV5-1,.,TRBJ2-7,.
TGTGCCAGCAGCTTAGAGGGCAAGCCAGACACCATATATTTT,CASSLEGKPDTIYF,14,TRBV7-8,.,TRBJ1-3,.
TGTGCCAGCAGCCCCTTAGCGGGGGGCCTTTTCTACGAGCAGTACTTC,CASSPLAGGLFYEQYF,16,TRBV7-9,.,TRBJ2-7,TRBD2
TGTGCCAGCAGTTTGTCCCCGCGGACGGTCTATGGCTACACCTTC,CASSLSPRTVYGYTF,15,TRBV28,.,TRBJ1-2,.
TGTGCCATCGGACAGGGGGTAAGGGATGGCTACACCTTC,CAIGQGVRDGYTF,13,TRBV10-3,once,TRBJ1-2,TRBD1
TGTGCCAGCAGCGACTTACTCGGTTGGGCGCAGTATTTT,CASSDLLGWAQYF,13,TRBV14,.,TRBJ2-3,.
TGTGCCAGCAGCTTAGCGGGTTATCAGCCCCAGCATTTT,CASSLAGYQPQHF,13,TRBV11-2,.,TRBJ1-5,.
TGTGCCAGCAGCCGGGGCAGCGTCGTTTACGATGGCTACACCTTC,CASSRGSVVYDGYTF,15,TRBV7-2,.,TRBJ1-2,.
TGTGCCAGCAGCTCCCGGGACAGAGGGCACGAGCAGTACTTC,CASSSRDRGHEQYF,14,TRBV7-9,.,TRBJ2-7,TRBD1
TGTGCCAGCAGCGAGCAGAATCATCAGCCCCAGCATTTT,CASSEQNHQPQHF,13,TRBV2,.,TRBJ1-5,.
TGTGCCAGCAGCTTGGCCAGTGGTCGGATCTCCTACAATGAGCAGTTCTTC,CASSLASGRISYNEQFF,17,TRBV5-6,once,TRBJ2-1,.
TGTGCCAGCAGCCCGTACCTTAGCACAGCGGGTGACTATGGCTACACCTTC,CASSPYLSTAGDYGYTF,17,TRBV2,.,TRBJ1-2,.
TGCGCCAGCAGCATTACCGGGACTAGCGAAGAGACCCAGTACTTC,CASSITGTSEETQYF,15,TRBV5-1,.,TRBJ2-5,TRBD2
TGCGCCAGCAGCCAAGTACAGGGGGCAGACACTGAAGCTTTCTTT,CASSQVQGADTEAFF,15,TRBV4-1,.,TRBJ1-1,TRBD1
TGTGCCACCTTAGGGGGGCTCGGGAACACTGAAGCTTTCTTT,CATLGGLGNTEAFF,14,TRBV19,.,TRBJ1-1,.
TGTGCCAGCAGCTTCGGACGGCACTATGGCTACACCTTC,CASSFGRHYGYTF,13,TRBV5-8,.,TRBJ1-2,.
TGCGCCAGCAGCCAAGTTGGCCAGAATGGCTACACCTTC,CASSQVGQNGYTF,13,TRBV4-1,.,TRBJ1-2,.
TGTGCCAGCAGCCAAGGCGAGGGGCGACACGGAAAACTGTTTTTT,CASSQGEGRHGKLFF,15,TRBV4-2,.,TRBJ1-4,.